The entry below gives a single TCR beta chain sequence along with its context. The antigen remains undetermined. One entry per CDR3 protein results from TCRdb running MiXCR on the 5' RACE reads. The sample consists of around 200,000 distinct CDR3 sequences, 15% to 20% of them appearing once. The data belong to a study of T-cell memory formation after mild COVID-19. Background on the study: In these data, TCR clusters were largely donor specific. Study-wide results and caveats: A subset of responding clones appeared in pre-infection memory, suggesting cross-reactive memory joined.

CDR3 length: 14 residues. V was shortened by 2 bases and J by 8 bases, with 10 bases between the two germline ends. From germline, CDR1 is MNHEY and CDR2 SMNVEV (reference sequence). The source material was PBMCs or a T cell subset sorted from them (not recorded which). The source of this sequence is a man aged 18 to 29 who had mild COVID-19 (a few samples of this study predate the infection). Cell type and time point are not known. The chain has TRBV27 and TRBJ1-6, with TRBD1 as a possible D gene (5 bases). CDR3 DNA: TGTGCCAGCAGTTTAATAGGGGCTTATTCACCCCTCCACTTT. Translation gives CASSLIGAYSPLHF.